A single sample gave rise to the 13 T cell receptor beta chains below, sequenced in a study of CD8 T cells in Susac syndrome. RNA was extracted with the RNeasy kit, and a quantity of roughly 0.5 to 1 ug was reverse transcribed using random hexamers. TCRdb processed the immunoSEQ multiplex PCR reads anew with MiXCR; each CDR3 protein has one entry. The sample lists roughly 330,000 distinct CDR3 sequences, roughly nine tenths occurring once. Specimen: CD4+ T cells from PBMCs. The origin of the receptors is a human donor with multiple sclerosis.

CDR3 sequence (DNA): TGTGCCAGTAGTATAGCCCCCCGGACAGGAAGAAATGAAAAACTGTTTTTT. Translation: CASSIAPRTGRNEKLFF. The chain carries TRBV19 and TRBJ1-4; 7 bases are a match to TRBD1. This CDR3 comprises 17 residues. Germline CDR1 is LNHDA and CDR2 is SQIVND (reference sequence). The trim removed 1 base at V and 5 bases at J, leaving 10 bases unmatched.

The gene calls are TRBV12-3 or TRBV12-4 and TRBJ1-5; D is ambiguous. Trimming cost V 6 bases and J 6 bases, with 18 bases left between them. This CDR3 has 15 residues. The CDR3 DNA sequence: TGTGCCAGCAGCCCTGGAGGAGCGGGATTTCAGCCCCAGCATTTT. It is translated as CASSPGGAGFQPQHF.

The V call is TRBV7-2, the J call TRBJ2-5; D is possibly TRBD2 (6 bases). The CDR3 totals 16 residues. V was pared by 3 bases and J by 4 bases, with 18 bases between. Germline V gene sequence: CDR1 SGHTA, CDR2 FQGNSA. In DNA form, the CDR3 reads TGTGCCAGCAGCTTTGCCGGGACTGGCGGCCGAGAGACCCAGTACTTC. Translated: CASSFAGTGGRETQYF.

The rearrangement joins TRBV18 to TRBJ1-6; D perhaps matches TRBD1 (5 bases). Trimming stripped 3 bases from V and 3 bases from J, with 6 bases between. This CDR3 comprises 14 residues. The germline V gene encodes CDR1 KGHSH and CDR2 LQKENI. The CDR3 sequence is CASSPGGYNSPLHF. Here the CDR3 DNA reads TGTGCCAGCTCACCGGGGGGCTATAATTCACCCCTCCACTTT.

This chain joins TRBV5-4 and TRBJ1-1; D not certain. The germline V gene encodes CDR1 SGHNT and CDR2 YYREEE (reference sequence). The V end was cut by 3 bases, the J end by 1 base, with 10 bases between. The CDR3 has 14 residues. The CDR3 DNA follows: TGTGCCAGCAGCTGGGGAGTGGCGAACACTGAAGCTTTCTTT. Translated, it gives CASSWGVANTEAFF.

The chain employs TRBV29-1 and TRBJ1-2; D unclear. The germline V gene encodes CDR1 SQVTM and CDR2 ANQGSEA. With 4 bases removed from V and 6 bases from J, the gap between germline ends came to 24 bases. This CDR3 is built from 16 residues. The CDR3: CSVASRIRMLEDGYTF. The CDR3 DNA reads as TGCAGCGTTGCGTCGAGGATAAGGATGCTAGAAGATGGCTACACCTTC.

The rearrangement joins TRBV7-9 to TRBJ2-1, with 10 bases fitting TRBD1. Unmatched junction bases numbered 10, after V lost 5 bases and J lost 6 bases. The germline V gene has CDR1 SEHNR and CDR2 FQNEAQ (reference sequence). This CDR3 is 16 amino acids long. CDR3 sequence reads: CASSKVPGQGSNEQFF. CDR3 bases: TGTGCCAGCAGCAAGGTCCCGGGACAGGGGAGCAATGAGCAGTTCTTC. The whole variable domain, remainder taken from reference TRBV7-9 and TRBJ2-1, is DTGVSQNPRHKITKRGQNVTFRCDPISEHNRLYWYRQTLGQGPEFLTYFQNEAQLEKSRLLSDRFSAERPKGSFSTLEIQRTEQGDSAMYLCASSKVPGQGSNEQFFGPGTRLTVL.

The CDR3 coding sequence is TGTGCCAGCAGGATGGGGGGCACCGGGGAGCTGTTTTTT. This gives the protein CASRMGGTGELFF. The chain employs TRBV12-3 or TRBV12-4 and TRBJ2-2; D possibly corresponds to TRBD2 (6 bases). This CDR3 has 13 residues. Trimming removed 6 bases from V and 4 bases from J, with 9 bases in between.

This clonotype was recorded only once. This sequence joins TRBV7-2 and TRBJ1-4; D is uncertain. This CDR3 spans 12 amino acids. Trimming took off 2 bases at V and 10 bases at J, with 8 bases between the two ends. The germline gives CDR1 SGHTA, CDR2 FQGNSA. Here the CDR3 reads CASSLPRGKLFF. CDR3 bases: TGTGCCAGCAGCTTACCCAGAGGAAAACTGTTTTTT.

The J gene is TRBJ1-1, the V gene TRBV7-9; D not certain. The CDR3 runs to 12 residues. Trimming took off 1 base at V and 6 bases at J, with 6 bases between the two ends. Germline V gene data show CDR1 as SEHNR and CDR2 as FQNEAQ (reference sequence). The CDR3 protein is CASSLVYAEAFF. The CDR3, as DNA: TGTGCCAGCAGCTTAGTATACGCTGAAGCTTTCTTT.

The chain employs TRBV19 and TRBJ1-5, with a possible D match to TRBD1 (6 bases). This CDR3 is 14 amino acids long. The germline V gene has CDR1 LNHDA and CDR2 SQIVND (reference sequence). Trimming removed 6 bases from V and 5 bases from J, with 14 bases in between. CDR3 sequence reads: CASSHLGAHQPQHF. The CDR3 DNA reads TGTGCCAGTAGCCACTTGGGGGCCCATCAGCCCCAGCATTTT.

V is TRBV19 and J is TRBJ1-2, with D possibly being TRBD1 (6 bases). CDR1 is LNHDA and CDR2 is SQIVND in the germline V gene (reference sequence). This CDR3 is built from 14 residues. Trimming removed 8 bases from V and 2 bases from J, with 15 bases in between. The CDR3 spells CASRTGRSNYGYTF. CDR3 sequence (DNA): TGTGCCAGTCGTACAGGGAGAAGCAACTATGGCTACACCTTC.

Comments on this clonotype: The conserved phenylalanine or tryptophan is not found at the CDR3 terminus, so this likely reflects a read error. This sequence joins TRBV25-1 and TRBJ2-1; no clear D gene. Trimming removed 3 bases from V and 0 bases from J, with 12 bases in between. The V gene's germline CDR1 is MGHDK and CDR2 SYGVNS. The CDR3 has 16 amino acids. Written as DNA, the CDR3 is TGTGCCAGCAGTGACCACGTCCTAAGCTCCTACAATGAGCAGTTCTCC. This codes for CASSDHVLSSYNEQFS.